These T cell receptor beta chains were read from a single sample in a study of a mutant IDH1 vaccine in newly diagnosed glioma. Libraries were prepared by immunoSEQ multiplex PCR; TCRdb keeps only in-frame clonotypes and omits some of them. The sample lists tens of thousands of clones, 78% occurring once. Their antigen targets remain unknown. The source was PBMCs, collected from a glioma patient whose treatment included an IDH1 peptide vaccine. Every receptor here comes from a woman aged 40 to 50 with glioma. Some clones in this sample may be carry-over from other donors' samples. The CDR3 runs from the conserved cysteine through the conserved F or W. The D gene is left open where the match is weak. Clone size is not always given. Where it is, it says once, few, many or a class for expanded clones.

d_gene | j_gene | v_gene | abundance | CDR3nt | CDR3aa
NA | TRBJ2-5 | TRBV9 | once | TGTGCCAGCAGCGTAAGGGGTGAGGTTGAGACCCAGTACTTC | CASSVRGEVETQYF
NA | TRBJ1-6 | TRBV7-2 | NA | TGTGCCAGCAGACCCGACAGGAGCTCCTATAATTCACCCCTCCACTTT | CASRPDRSSYNSPLHF
NA | TRBJ1-2 | TRBV6-1 | NA | TGTGCCAGCAGTGATGTTCAGGGGAGTGTTGGCTACACCTTC | CASSDVQGSVGYTF
TRBD1 | TRBJ1-2 | TRBV29-1 | NA | TGCAGCGCCGTGACAGGGACCGACTATGGCTACACCTTC | CSAVTGTDYGYTF
NA | TRBJ2-7 | TRBV18 | NA | TGTGCCAGCTCACCCCCAGGGGACGAGCAGTACTTC | CASSPPGDEQYF
TRBD2 | TRBJ2-3 | TRBV5-1 | NA | TGCGCCAGCAGCTTGGAAGTAGGGCTAGCGGGAGTCAGTTTCATGACAGATACGCAGTATTTT | CASSLEVGLAGVSFMTDTQYF
TRBD2 | TRBJ2-1 | TRBV7-8 | NA | TGTGCCAGCAGCTTTAGCGGGAGGGCCGGGGGTAGTGAGCAGTTCTTC | CASSFSGRAGGSEQFF
NA | TRBJ2-3 | TRBV27 | few | TGTGCCAGCAGTTCAGCTAGCGCTTACACAGATACGCAGTATTTT | CASSSASAYTDTQYF
NA | TRBJ2-2 | TRBV4-3 | NA | TGCGCCAGCAGCTCCCAACCCAGGGCGAACACCGGGGAGCTGTTTTTT | CASSSQPRANTGELFF
TRBD2 | TRBJ2-1 | TRBV28 | NA | TGTGCCAGCAGTTCCGCCGGGACTAGCCTCCGGAATGAGCAGTTCTTC | CASSSAGTSLRNEQFF
NA | TRBJ1-2 | TRBV5-4 | NA | TGTGCCAGCAGCTCCACACAAAACCCCTATGGCTACACCTTC | CASSSTQNPYGYTF
NA | TRBJ2-2 | TRBV7-6 | NA | TGTGCCAGCAGCTTAGCGGGCCAGCTCGGCCGAGGGGAGCTGTTTTTT | CASSLAGQLGRGELFF
NA | TRBJ2-7 | TRBV6-1 | once | TGTGCCAGCAGTGAGGGGGCCTCCTACGAGCAGTACTTC | CASSEGASYEQYF
NA | TRBJ1-2 | TRBV6-5 | NA | TGTGCCAGCAGGTCAGGTGCGAACTATGGCTACACCTTC | CASRSGANYGYTF
TRBD1 | TRBJ2-3 | TRBV6-1 | NA | TGTGCCAGCGTGAGGGGGCTCACAGATACGCAGTATTTT | CASVRGLTDTQYF
NA | TRBJ1-4 | TRBV10-1 | NA | TGCGCCAGCAGAAATTCGGAGGGGGATAATGAAAAACTGTTTTTT | CASRNSEGDNEKLFF
NA | TRBJ2-3 | TRBV6-5 | many | TGTGCCAGCAACAAAGGGGTCACAGATACGCAGTATTTT | CASNKGVTDTQYF
NA | TRBJ2-5 | TRBV30 | few | TGTGCCTGGAGTCCCCGACACCAAGAGACCCAGTACTTC | CAWSPRHQETQYF
TRBD1 | TRBJ2-5 | TRBV7-8 | NA | TGTGCCAGCAGCTTAAGGTTGACAGGGCAAGAGACCCAGTACTTC | CASSLRLTGQETQYF
NA | TRBJ2-1 | TRBV7-2 | NA | TGTGCCAGCAGCCCCGGGGAGGAGCAGTTCTTC | CASSPGEEQFF
NA | TRBJ2-5 | TRBV4-3 | NA | TGCGCCAGCAGCCAGGGGGAATCCGAGGAGACCCAGTACTTC | CASSQGESEETQYF
TRBD1 | TRBJ1-2 | TRBV6-1 | NA | TGTGCCAGCAGTGAGACAGGGAGGTATGGCTACACCTTC | CASSETGRYGYTF
NA | TRBJ2-3 | TRBV5-1 | NA | TGCGCCAGCAGCTTGGTAGTGGGGGCTCCTGAAACAGATACGCAGTATTTT | CASSLVVGAPETDTQYF
TRBD1 | TRBJ2-7 | TRBV28 | few | TGTGCCATCACGGCGCAGGGGGCATACGAGCAGTACTTC | CAITAQGAYEQYF
NA | TRBJ2-1 | TRBV9 | NA | TGTGCCAGCAGCGTAGGTCTGGCATCCAATGAGCAGTTCTTC | CASSVGLASNEQFF
TRBD1 | TRBJ1-2 | TRBV7-2 | NA | TGTGCCAGCAGCCGGGACAGGGGGGACTATGGCTACACCTTC | CASSRDRGDYGYTF